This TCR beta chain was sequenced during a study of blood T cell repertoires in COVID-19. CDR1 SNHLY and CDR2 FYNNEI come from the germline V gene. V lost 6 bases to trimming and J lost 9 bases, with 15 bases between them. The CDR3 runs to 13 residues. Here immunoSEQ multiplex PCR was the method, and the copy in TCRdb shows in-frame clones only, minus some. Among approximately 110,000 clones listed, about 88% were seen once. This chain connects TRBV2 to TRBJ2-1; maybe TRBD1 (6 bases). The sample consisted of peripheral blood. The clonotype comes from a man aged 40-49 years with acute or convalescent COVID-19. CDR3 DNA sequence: TGTGCCAGCAGCGCGACTTACAGGGCTGAGCAGTTCTTC. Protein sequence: CASSATYRAEQFF.